Listed here are 9 T cell receptor beta chains from one sample, sequenced in a study of CD8+ T cells in alopecia areata. Following RNA extraction, reverse transcription yielded cDNA that acted as the sequencing template. Data came from immunoSEQ multiplex PCR; TCRdb stores just in-frame clones and leaves some out. The sample contains around 160,000 clones, approximately 57% of which appear only once. Indicated treatment: oral pan-JAK inhibitor, 5-10 mg twice daily. This sample comprised CD4+ T cells sorted from blood, obtained at week 24, from a patient treated with tofacitinib. Receptors originate from a human donor with alopecia areata.

The chain has TRBV5-1 and TRBJ1-2; D uncertain. Trimming stripped 0 bases from V and 4 bases from J, with 7 bases between. CDR1 is SGHRS, CDR2 YFSETQ, per germline. The CDR3 totals 13 residues. The CDR3 nucleotides read TGCGCCAGCAGCTTGGCTCAGACCTATGGCTACACCTTC. Translating it yields CASSLAQTYGYTF.

V gene TRBV13 combines with J gene TRBJ1-4; 10 bases match TRBD1. The CDR3 spans 15 residues. CDR1 is PRHDT and CDR2 is FYEKMQ in the germline V gene (reference sequence). The J segment lost 7 bases and the V segment lost 4 bases, leaving 6 bases of the junction unmatched. CDR3 DNA sequence: TGTGCCAGCAGCTACCGGACAGGGGGAGGTGAAAAACTGTTTTTT. The encoded protein is CASSYRTGGGEKLFF.

The chain is built from TRBV7-2 and TRBJ1-6; D not certain. This CDR3 contains 14 residues. V lost 4 bases and J 7 bases, leaving 11 bases between the germline ends. Germline assignment: CDR1 SGHTA and CDR2 FQGNSA. DNA of the CDR3: TGTGCCAGCAGCTCCAGGACGGAGAATTCACCCCTCCACTTT. It codes for CASSSRTENSPLHF.

The J gene is TRBJ2-7, the V gene TRBV25-1; 9 bases fit TRBD1. This CDR3 is 16 amino acids long. Per the germline V gene, CDR1 is MGHDK and CDR2 is SYGVNS. V lost 4 bases, J lost 2 bases, and 9 bases stayed unmatched. The CDR3 DNA reads as TGTGCCAGCAGTGCCTCCGGGACAGGGATTACCTACGAGCAGTACTTC. Amino acid sequence: CASSASGTGITYEQYF.

The chain links TRBV19 to TRBJ2-2; TRBD1 matches 7 bases. V was clipped by 3 bases and J by 5 bases; unmatched bases: 3. The CDR3 runs to 14 residues. CDR1 is LNHDA and CDR2 is SQIVND in the germline V gene (reference sequence). Here the CDR3 DNA reads TGTGCCAGTAGTATCGGACAGGCAACCGGGGAGCTGTTTTTT. Its protein product is CASSIGQATGELFF.

The DNA for the CDR3 is TGTGCCATCAGCTCCGGGACTCCTCCCCTCAATGAGCAGTTCTTC. This translates into CAISSGTPPLNEQFF. The genes are TRBV10-3 and TRBJ2-1; possibly TRBD2 for D (6 bases). Germline CDR1 reads ENHRY; CDR2 reads SYGVKD. Trimming took 6 bases from V and 6 from J, leaving 18 bases between them. The CDR3 is 15 amino acids.

The J gene is TRBJ2-7, the V gene TRBV30; TRBD2 is a possible D gene (5 bases). The V gene's germline CDR1 is GTSNPN and CDR2 SVGIG (reference sequence). The CDR3 spans 14 residues. Trimming removed 0 bases at V and 5 bases at J, with 14 bases between. This chain's CDR3 is CAWSVPPGVDEQYF. The CDR3 DNA follows: TGTGCCTGGAGTGTACCTCCCGGGGTAGACGAGCAGTACTTC. Filled out from reference TRBV30 and TRBJ2-7, the complete variable domain reads SQTIHQWPATLVQPVGSPLSLECTVEGTSNPNLYWYRQAAGRGLQLLFYSVGIGQISSEVPQNLSASRPQDRQFILSSKKLLLSDSGFYLCAWSVPPGVDEQYFGPGTRLTVT.

This rearrangement joins TRBV20-1 to TRBJ2-5, with D perhaps TRBD2 (6 bases). The V gene lost 6 bases and the J gene lost 4 bases, with 9 bases spanning the gap. The CDR3 consists of 11 residues. CDR1 is DFQATT, CDR2 SNEGSKA, per germline (reference sequence). DNA for the CDR3: TGCAGTGCCAGTAGCGGAGAGACCCAGTACTTC. Amino acids: CSASSGETQYF.

The CDR3 here is CASTREGSTGELFF. The CDR3 DNA reads TGCGCCAGCACTCGAGAGGGCAGCACCGGGGAGCTGTTTTTT. This rearrangement joins TRBV5-1 to TRBJ2-2; D possibly corresponds to TRBD2 (5 bases). V was clipped by 6 bases and J by 4 bases, with 13 bases between them. This CDR3 comprises 14 residues. Germline loops: CDR1 SGHRS, CDR2 YFSETQ.